Below are 3 T cell receptor beta chains sequenced from a single sample in a study of technical replicates of blood from several donors. TCRdb's copy holds only in-frame clones and misses some; the assay was immunoSEQ multiplex PCR. Among around 84,000 clones, roughly 98% were seen once, and the ten largest hold approximately 0.15%. The sequencing sample was made of T cells isolated from PBMCs. These receptor sequences come from a human donor in good health.

The rearrangement uses TRBV14 and TRBJ2-7; 10 nucleotides line up with TRBD2. CDR3 size: 17 residues. Trimming at V came to 1 base and at J to 5 bases, leaving 11 bases not matched to a gene. Germline V gene sequence: CDR1 SGHDN, CDR2 FVKESK. The CDR3 region has the DNA TGTGCCAGCAGCCAAGTTGCTTTACTAGCGGGAAAGAACGAGCAGTACTTC. Its translation: CASSQVALLAGKNEQYF.

This sequence joins TRBV5-5 and TRBJ2-3; no firm D call. Germline V gene sequence: CDR1 SGHKS, CDR2 YYEKEE (reference sequence). The CDR3 contains 13 residues. Trimming cost V 8 bases and J 4 bases, with 14 bases left between them. CDR3 sequence: CASKWVEADTQYF. For the CDR3, the DNA is TGTGCCAGTAAATGGGTAGAGGCAGATACGCAGTATTTT.

The chain employs TRBV5-4 and TRBJ2-7; D is uncertain. This CDR3 is built from 12 residues. The ends were cut back, 4 bases at V and 3 bases at J, with 8 bases in the middle. Germline loops: CDR1 SGHNT, CDR2 YYREEE (reference sequence). The CDR3 reads CASSPTGYEQYF. CDR3 nucleotide sequence: TGTGCCAGCAGCCCGACGGGCTACGAGCAGTACTTC.